This T cell receptor beta chain derives from a study of TIL therapy for anti-PD-1-resistant metastatic lung cancer (dated by TCRdb to about 2021). Regarding the complete study: Tumors were collected before any PD-1/PD-L1 blockade, after which patients were given nivolumab, and patients who progressed were given lymphodepletion, an infusion of expanded TIL and IL-2. Across the cohort, whole-exome sequencing showed a median non-synonymous tumor mutation burden of approximately 1.5 mutations per megabase. Among the enrolled patients, the median age was roughly 54 years (range about 35-85), and the median tumor PD-L1 proportion score was around 6%. Most of the cohort had lung adenocarcinoma, several tumors were EGFR-mutant and two were ALK-rearranged, and half of the patients were current or former smokers. Clonotypes were tracked across tumor, expanded TIL product and serial blood samples by T cell receptor beta sequencing of tumor and peripheral blood. Study-wide conclusions, independent of this receptor: Infused TIL clonotypes partially replaced the baseline peripheral repertoire then decayed over months, with no apparent association between persistence and response. The study protocol defined all tumor marker inferences as exploratory. The cohort was highly selected, including more treatment-naive, never-smoker and oncogene-addicted patients than is typical, which limits generalizability.

The time point label here, explained by the study, means: pre-treatment sample, taken before nivolumab and TIL therapy. Between late 2017 and January 2020, a dual-center phase I trial enrolled adults who had stage 4 NSCLC. The samples were drawn from an open-label, single-arm phase I trial testing tumor-infiltrating lymphocyte therapy combined with nivolumab in advanced non-small cell lung cancer. Blood mononuclear cells from EDTA tubes were separated on a Ficoll gradient and snap-frozen as pellets, and DNA was extracted from the cells using a Qiagen mini-prep kit. Concerning this clone: This clone's antigen is unknown. Base qualities were left out, and no much larger clone turns up one base away.

Reading from cysteine to phenylalanine, the CDR3 counts 15 amino acids. Left in the record is the CDR3 DNA by itself, 45 bases read in frame from the first base. The germline V end is reduced by 8 bases and the J end by 1 base; junction bases left unmatched: 11. For CDR1 and CDR2, the germline V gene (reference sequence) lists LNHDA and SQIVND. Using bias-controlled multiplex PCR with the immunoSEQ v3 hsTCRB kit, the TCR beta CDR3 regions were amplified from genomic DNA. TCR libraries were sequenced on an Illumina NextSeq 500 to about 2 million read pairs for survey level or roughly 5-6.5 million for deep level. For the original study's pipeline: The immunoSEQ Analyzer software assigned V, D and J genes, filtered out non-productive sequences, and reported clonality. Repertoires were compared by productive Simpson clonality and by the Morisita overlap index of productive TRB rearrangements between infused TIL and blood. For each clone in blood, the absolute clonotype count was estimated by multiplying the lymphocyte count by the CD3+ fraction and by the clone's productive frequency. Entries here come from immuneACCESS through TCRdb and include only in-frame sequences with V and J called. Some clones fail to appear in such tables; in the studies checked, an unresolved V gene covers under half of the shortfall, and the cause of the remainder is unknown. V, J and clone size were drawn from that table, and D and trimming were deduced from the DNA. For this sample the table gives about 19,000 clones, of which around 79% were detected only once. The leading ten clones occupy around 7% of the sample.

This clonotype was sampled from a person aged 25 to 79 with non-small cell lung cancer. The chain couples TRBV19 to TRBJ2-7; a stretch of 7 junction bases matches TRBD1. Material: blood, obtained at baseline. The DNA sequence is TGTGCCAGTGGAACACAGGGGACCGCGTCCTACGAGCAGTACTTC. Translated, it gives CASGTQGTASYEQYF.